The 20 T cell receptor beta chains below were found in one sample sequenced in a study of T cells in Graves' hyperthyroidism and ophthalmopathy. Amplification targeted TCR beta CDR3 regions from RNA transcripts. TCR CDR3 underwent first-round RT-PCR with the HTBI primer set. MiXCR, run by TCRdb on the multiplex PCR reads, gives a single entry per CDR3 protein. Of a few hundred thousand distinct CDR3 sequences in the sample, around 15% were seen once. Sequencing used blood. These receptors all stem from a woman aged 40 to 50 with Graves' ophthalmopathy.

The genes are TRBV18 and TRBJ2-2; TRBD2 might be the D (5 bases). Germline loops: CDR1 KGHSH, CDR2 LQKENI. The V end was cut by 6 bases, the J end by 0 bases, with 11 bases between. CDR3 length: 15 residues. Here the CDR3 reads CASSREAANTGELFF. In nucleotides, the CDR3 is TGTGCCAGCTCCCGTGAAGCGGCGAACACCGGGGAGCTGTTTTTT.

In this sample, this clonotype turned up many times. The CDR3 is CSARDFIAGRSYEQYF. CDR3 bases: TGCAGTGCTAGAGACTTCATAGCGGGCCGCTCCTACGAGCAGTACTTC. The chain recombines TRBV20-1 with TRBJ2-7, with 7 bases identical to TRBD2. V shed 0 bases, J shed 0 bases, and the junction held 8 bases outside the gene matches. Germline CDR1 and CDR2: DFQATT and SNEGSKA (reference sequence). This CDR3 comprises 16 residues.

A few counts support this clonotype. The chain joins TRBV20-1 to TRBJ2-7, with 7 bases matching TRBD1. CDR1 is DFQATT, CDR2 SNEGSKA, per germline (reference sequence). CDR3 length: 14 amino acids. V lost 2 bases, J lost 3 bases, and 7 bases stayed unmatched. CDR3 region: CSARSRDRVYEQYF. In DNA form, the CDR3 reads TGCAGTGCTAGATCCCGGGACAGAGTCTACGAGCAGTACTTC.

This clonotype was seen only once. V usage is TRBV6-1 and J usage is TRBJ1-5; no definite D call. Germline V gives CDR1 MNHNS, CDR2 SASEGT. The CDR3 contains 12 residues. V lost 6 bases to trimming and J lost 8 bases, with 11 bases between them. CDR3 sequence (DNA): TGTGCCAGCAGGGCCCTGGTTGAGCCCCAGCATTTT. Encoded protein: CASRALVEPQHF.

This chain links TRBV7-9 with TRBJ2-1; the match to TRBD2 covers 10 bases. Germline assignment: CDR1 SEHNR and CDR2 FQNEAQ (reference sequence). The V and J ends lost 6 bases and 8 bases, in that order; junction bases with no gene match: 10. CDR3 length equals 15 residues. As DNA, the CDR3 is TGTGCCAGCAGGCCCTGGGCTAGCGGGAGTGATGAGCAGTTCTTC. As protein: CASRPWASGSDEQFF. The entire variable domain, with the rest obtained from reference TRBV7-9 and TRBJ2-1, is as follows: DTGVSQNPRHKITKRGQNVTFRCDPISEHNRLYWYRQTLGQGPEFLTYFQNEAQLEKSRLLSDRFSAERPKGSFSTLEIQRTEQGDSAMYLCASRPWASGSDEQFFGPGTRLTVL.

This clonotype has ten or more counts. The rearrangement links TRBV27 to TRBJ1-1; D not certain. V was trimmed by 5 bases and J by 2 bases, leaving 18 bases between them. Germline loops: CDR1 MNHEY, CDR2 SMNVEV (reference sequence). This CDR3 spans 16 amino acids. CDR3 in amino acids: CASSPDVTSGNTEAFF. For the CDR3, the DNA is TGTGCCAGCAGTCCAGACGTAACAAGCGGTAACACTGAAGCTTTCTTT.

This rearrangement joins TRBV28 to TRBJ2-5, with D unclear. Germline lookup yields CDR1 MDHEN and CDR2 SYDVKM. This CDR3 is built from 12 residues. Trimming pared 6 bases from V and 9 bases from J, leaving 14 bases between. The CDR3 reads CASRDPGRAQYF. Written as DNA, the CDR3 is TGTGCCAGCAGAGACCCCGGTCGGGCCCAGTACTTC.

At least ten counts were recorded for this clonotype. CDR3: CASSETGGSRGYTF. CDR3 nucleotide sequence: TGTGCCAGCAGTGAAACAGGGGGATCGAGAGGCTACACCTTC. This chain joins TRBV2 and TRBJ1-2, with 8 bases matching TRBD1. This CDR3 comprises 14 residues. The germline V gene encodes CDR1 SNHLY and CDR2 FYNNEI. V dropped 2 bases and J dropped 8; count of bases not matched to a gene: 7.

This clonotype was found many times. This chain uses TRBV3-1 with TRBJ2-5, with TRBD2 identical over 12 bases. The V gene's germline CDR1 is LGHDT and CDR2 YNNKEL (reference sequence). This CDR3 spans 15 amino acids. With 2 bases clipped from V and 6 bases from J, the junction kept 4 bases outside the gene matches. The CDR3 loop reads CASSQLAGGDKTQYF. CDR3 sequence (DNA): TGTGCCAGCAGCCAACTAGCGGGGGGGGATAAGACCCAGTACTTC.

CDR3 nucleotides: TGTGCCAGCAGCTTGAGGGACAGGGCTTACGAGCAGTACTTC. The encoded protein is CASSLRDRAYEQYF. V usage is TRBV5-6 and J usage is TRBJ2-7; 9 bases fit TRBD1. In germline, CDR1 is SGHDT, CDR2 YYEEEE. V was clipped by 1 base and J by 4 bases; unmatched bases: 3. This CDR3 has 14 residues. The variable domain in full, with the rest retrieved from reference TRBV5-6 and TRBJ2-7, is DAGVTQSPTHLIKTRGQQVTLRCSPKSGHDTVSWYQQALGQGPQFIFQYYEEEERQRGNFPDRFSGHQFPNYSSELNVNALLLGDSALYLCASSLRDRAYEQYFGPGTRLTVT.

This clonotype has at least ten counts. The chain combines TRBV20-1 with TRBJ2-7; the D gene is possibly TRBD2 (5 bases). This CDR3 spans 13 amino acids. Trimming removed 2 bases from V and 6 bases from J, with 14 bases in between. Germline loops: CDR1 DFQATT, CDR2 SNEGSKA (reference sequence). CDR3 amino acids: CSARPTAVIEQYF. As DNA, the CDR3 is TGCAGTGCTAGACCAACAGCGGTCATCGAGCAGTACTTC.

The V gene is TRBV3-1, the J gene TRBJ2-7; 7 nucleotides align to TRBD1. The J segment lost 2 bases and the V segment lost 3 bases, leaving 4 bases of the junction unmatched. The CDR3 length is 14 residues. Per the germline V gene, CDR1 is LGHDT and CDR2 is YNNKEL (reference sequence). CDR3 protein: CASSQTGWPYEQYF. CDR3 nucleotide sequence: TGTGCCAGCAGCCAGACAGGGTGGCCCTACGAGCAGTACTTC.

This clonotype was seen a few times. The chain is built from TRBV9 and TRBJ2-5, with a possible D match to TRBD2 (7 bases). Germline values: CDR1 SGDLS, CDR2 YYNGEE. V dropped 2 bases and J dropped 5 bases, with 22 bases sitting between them. CDR3 length: 17 residues. CDR3 sequence reads: CASSVGGGGTIRETQYF. CDR3 sequence (DNA): TGTGCCAGCAGCGTCGGGGGAGGGGGAACCATTAGGGAGACCCAGTACTTC.

This clonotype was seen many times. The V call is TRBV11-2, the J call TRBJ2-2; TRBD2 might be the D (5 bases). The V gene lost 3 bases and the J gene lost 8 bases, with 16 bases spanning the gap. This CDR3 has 15 amino acids. Germline assignment: CDR1 SGHAT and CDR2 FQNNGV. The CDR3 region is CASSLLRGPGGELFF. The DNA for the CDR3 is TGTGCCAGCAGCTTGTTACGAGGGCCAGGAGGGGAGCTGTTTTTT. Complete variable domain (other parts from reference TRBV11-2 and TRBJ2-2): EAGVAQSPRYKIIEKRQSVAFWCNPISGHATLYWYQQILGQGPKLLIQFQNNGVVDDSQLPKDRFSAERLKGVDSTLKIQPAKLEDSAVYLCASSLLRGPGGELFFGEGSRLTVL.

Only a few counts were recorded for this clonotype. The V gene is TRBV7-8, the J gene TRBJ1-6, with TRBD1 matching over 8 bases. The CDR3 totals 17 residues. V lost 4 bases to trimming and J lost 10 bases; unmatched junction nucleotides: 15. The V gene's germline CDR1 is SGHVS and CDR2 FQNEAQ. The DNA for the CDR3 is TGTGCCAGCAGCTCAAGGGGACAGGAAGGAGTTGGGTCACCCCTCCACTTT. This translates into CASSSRGQEGVGSPLHF.

This clonotype was counted between two and nine times. The chain links TRBV7-8 to TRBJ1-2; D might be TRBD1 (6 bases). Looked up from germline, CDR1 is SGHVS and CDR2 is FQNEAQ. V lost 5 bases to trimming and J lost 7 bases, with 17 bases between them. CDR3 length equals 14 residues. CDR3 sequence: CASSPIQGLGGYTF. The CDR3 coding sequence is TGTGCCAGCAGCCCTATTCAGGGGTTAGGTGGCTACACCTTC.

V is TRBV29-1 and J is TRBJ2-3; D tentatively reads TRBD1 or TRBD2 (6 bases each). CDR1 SQVTM and CDR2 ANQGSEA come from the germline V gene. Trimming removed 7 bases at V and 2 bases at J, with 10 bases between. The length of the CDR3 is 12 residues. CDR3: CSGGAATDTQYF. In DNA form, the CDR3 reads TGCAGCGGGGGGGCAGCCACAGATACGCAGTATTTT.

This clonotype came up a few times. The chain combines TRBV7-2 with TRBJ2-7; TRBD2 matches at 10 bases. The CDR3 is made up of 17 amino acids. Germline-derived CDR1 and CDR2 are SGHTA and FQGNSA. Germline trimming cut 3 bases from V and 0 bases from J; bases unmatched to any gene: 8. The CDR3 region has the DNA TGTGCCAGCAGCTTTTTAATAGCGGGGGGAATCTCCTACGAGCAGTACTTC. Translated, it gives CASSFLIAGGISYEQYF.

The sample holds a few counts of this clonotype. V gene TRBV11-2 combines with J gene TRBJ2-3; D may be TRBD1 or TRBD2 (5 bases each). V shed 5 bases and J shed 1 base, with 16 bases lying between them. The germline V gene encodes CDR1 SGHAT and CDR2 FQNNGV. This CDR3 is 16 amino acids long. CDR3 DNA: TGTGCCAGCAGCCCCCCCCCGGGACCAGGCACAGATACGCAGTATTTT. Its translation: CASSPPPGPGTDTQYF.

The chain recombines TRBV11-2 with TRBJ2-7; perhaps TRBD2 as D (5 bases). The length of the CDR3 is 14 residues. V lost 4 bases and J lost 2, with 12 bases in between. Per germline, CDR1 SGHAT and CDR2 FQNNGV. The CDR3 here is CASSSALTTYEQYF. The CDR3 DNA reads TGTGCCAGCAGCTCAGCCCTGACTACCTACGAGCAGTACTTC. The full variable domain, completed using reference TRBV11-2 and TRBJ2-7, is EAGVAQSPRYKIIEKRQSVAFWCNPISGHATLYWYQQILGQGPKLLIQFQNNGVVDDSQLPKDRFSAERLKGVDSTLKIQPAKLEDSAVYLCASSSALTTYEQYFGPGTRLTVT.